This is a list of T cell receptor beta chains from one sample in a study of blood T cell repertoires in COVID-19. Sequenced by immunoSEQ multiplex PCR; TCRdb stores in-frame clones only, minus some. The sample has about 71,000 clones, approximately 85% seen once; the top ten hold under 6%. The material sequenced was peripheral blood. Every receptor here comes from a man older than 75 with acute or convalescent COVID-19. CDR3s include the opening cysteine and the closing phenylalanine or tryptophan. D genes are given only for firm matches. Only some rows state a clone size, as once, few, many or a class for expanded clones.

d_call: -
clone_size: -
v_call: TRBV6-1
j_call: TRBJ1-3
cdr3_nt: TGTGCCAGCAGTGAGCAGGCGTTCTCTGGAAACACCATATATTTT
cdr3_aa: CASSEQAFSGNTIYF

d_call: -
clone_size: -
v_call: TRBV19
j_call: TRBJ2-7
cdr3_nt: TGTGCCAGTAGTACGATACAGGGTGGGGACCTCGAGCAGTACTTC
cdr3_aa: CASSTIQGGDLEQYF

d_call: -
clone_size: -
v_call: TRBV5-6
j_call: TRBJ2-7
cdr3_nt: TGTGCCAGCAGCGGATGGGACACGGGCTACGAGCAGTACTTC
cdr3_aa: CASSGWDTGYEQYF

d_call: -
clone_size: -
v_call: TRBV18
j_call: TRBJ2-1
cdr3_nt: TGTGCGGCGGCGGGGCAGGACTCCTACAATGAGCAGTTCTTC
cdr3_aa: CAAAGQDSYNEQFF

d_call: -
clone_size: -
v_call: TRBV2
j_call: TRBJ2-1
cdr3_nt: TGTGCCAGCGGGGGGGCTGGGGCGCGAAATGAGCAGTTCTTC
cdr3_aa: CASGGAGARNEQFF

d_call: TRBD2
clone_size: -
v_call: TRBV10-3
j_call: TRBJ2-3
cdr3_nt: TGTGCCATCAGTTCGGGACTAGCGGGAGGGAAAAGCACAGATACGCAGTATTTT
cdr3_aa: CAISSGLAGGKSTDTQYF

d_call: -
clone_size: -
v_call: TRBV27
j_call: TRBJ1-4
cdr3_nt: TGTGCCAGCAGTCCCTCATACAGGGTTGAAAAACTGTTTTTT
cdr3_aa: CASSPSYRVEKLFF

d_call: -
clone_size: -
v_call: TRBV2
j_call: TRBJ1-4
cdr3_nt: TGTGCCAGCAGTGAATTTATCTTGGCGGGAGAAGGTGAAAAACTGTTTTTT
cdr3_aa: CASSEFILAGEGEKLFF

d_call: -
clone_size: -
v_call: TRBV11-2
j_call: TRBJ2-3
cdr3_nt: TGTGCCAGCAGCGCCGCTCTAAGCACAGATACGCAGTATTTT
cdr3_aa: CASSAALSTDTQYF

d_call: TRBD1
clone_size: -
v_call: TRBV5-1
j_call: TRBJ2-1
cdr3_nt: TGCGCCAGCGTATCGGGACAGGGGATCGATGAGCAGTTCTTC
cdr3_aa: CASVSGQGIDEQFF

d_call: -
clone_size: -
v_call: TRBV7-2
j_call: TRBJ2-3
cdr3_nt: TGTGCCAGCAGCCGTTCAGCAGATACGCAGTATTTT
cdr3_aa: CASSRSADTQYF

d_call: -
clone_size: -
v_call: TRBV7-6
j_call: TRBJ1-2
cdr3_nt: TGTGCCAGCAGCTTAGTCGCGGCGGGGGAAGCTAACTATGGCTACACCTTC
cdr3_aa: CASSLVAAGEANYGYTF

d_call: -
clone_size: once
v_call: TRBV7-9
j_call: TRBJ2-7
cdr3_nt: TGTGCCAGCAGCTTAGAGTTTCAGGCAAATCTCCACGAGCAGTACTTC
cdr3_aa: CASSLEFQANLHEQYF

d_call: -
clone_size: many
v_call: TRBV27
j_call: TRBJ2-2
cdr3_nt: TGTGCCAGCAGTTTAAGTCCACTAGTGGACACCGGGGAGCTGTTTTTT
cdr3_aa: CASSLSPLVDTGELFF

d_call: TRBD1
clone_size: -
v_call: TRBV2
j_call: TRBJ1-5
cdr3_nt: TGTGCCAGCAGCCGGGGACAGGGAGGCAATCAGCCCCAGCATTTT
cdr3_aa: CASSRGQGGNQPQHF

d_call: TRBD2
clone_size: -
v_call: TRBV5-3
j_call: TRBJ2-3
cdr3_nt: TGTGCCAGAAGCTTTGTCGCTAGCGGGAGACTTGATACGCAGTATTTT
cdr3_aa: CARSFVASGRLDTQYF